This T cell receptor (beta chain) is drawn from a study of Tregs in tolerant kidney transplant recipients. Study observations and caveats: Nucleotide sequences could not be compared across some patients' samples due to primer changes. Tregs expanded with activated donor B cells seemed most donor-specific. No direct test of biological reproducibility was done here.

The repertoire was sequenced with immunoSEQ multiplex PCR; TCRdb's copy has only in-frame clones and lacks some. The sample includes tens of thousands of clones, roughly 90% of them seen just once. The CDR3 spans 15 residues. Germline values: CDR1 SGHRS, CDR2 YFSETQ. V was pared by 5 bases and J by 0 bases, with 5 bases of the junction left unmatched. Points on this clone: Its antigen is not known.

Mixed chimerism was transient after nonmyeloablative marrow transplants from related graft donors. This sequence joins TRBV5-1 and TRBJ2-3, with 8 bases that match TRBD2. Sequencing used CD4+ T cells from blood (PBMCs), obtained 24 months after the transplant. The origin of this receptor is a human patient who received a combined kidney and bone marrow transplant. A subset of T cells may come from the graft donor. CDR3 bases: TGCGCCAGCAGACGTACTAGCGGAAGCACAGATACGCAGTATTTT. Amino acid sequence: CASRRTSGSTDTQYF.